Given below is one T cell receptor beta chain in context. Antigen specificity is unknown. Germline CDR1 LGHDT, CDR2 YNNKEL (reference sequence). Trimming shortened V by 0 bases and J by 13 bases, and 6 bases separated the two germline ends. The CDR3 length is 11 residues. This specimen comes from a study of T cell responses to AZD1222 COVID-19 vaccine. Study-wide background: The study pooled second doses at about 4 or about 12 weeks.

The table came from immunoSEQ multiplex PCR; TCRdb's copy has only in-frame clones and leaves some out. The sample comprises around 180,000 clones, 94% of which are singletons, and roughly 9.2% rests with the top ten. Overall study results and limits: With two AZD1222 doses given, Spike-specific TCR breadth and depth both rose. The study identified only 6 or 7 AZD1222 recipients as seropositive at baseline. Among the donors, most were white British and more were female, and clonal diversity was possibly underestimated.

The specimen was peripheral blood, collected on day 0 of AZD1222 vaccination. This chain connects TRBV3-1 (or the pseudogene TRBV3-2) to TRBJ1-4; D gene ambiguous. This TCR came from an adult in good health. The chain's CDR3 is CASSQERGLFF. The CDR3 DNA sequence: TGTGCCAGCAGCCAAGAAAGAGGACTGTTTTTT.